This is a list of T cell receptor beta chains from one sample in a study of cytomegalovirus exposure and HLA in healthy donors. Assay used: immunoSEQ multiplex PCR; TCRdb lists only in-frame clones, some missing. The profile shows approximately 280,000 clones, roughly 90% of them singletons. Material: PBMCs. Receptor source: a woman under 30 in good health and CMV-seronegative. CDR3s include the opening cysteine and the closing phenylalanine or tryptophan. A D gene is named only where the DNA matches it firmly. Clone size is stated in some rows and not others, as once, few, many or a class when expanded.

TGTGCCAGCAGCTGGGGGACAGGGGGAATTGAAAAACTGTTTTTT,CASSWGTGGIEKLFF,15,few,TRBJ1-4,TRBD1,TRBV5-6
TGTGCCAGCAGCCACGGGACAGGGGACTCCGAGCAGTACTTC,CASSHGTGDSEQYF,14,.,TRBJ2-7,TRBD1,TRBV13
TGTGCCAGCAGCCCGCCAGCGGGGATTAGAGATACGCAGTATTTT,CASSPPAGIRDTQYF,15,.,TRBJ2-3,TRBD2,TRBV9
TGTGCCAGCTCGGGGGTCCGGGACTCCGAAGGGACCCAGTACTTC,CASSGVRDSEGTQYF,15,.,TRBJ2-5,.,TRBV11-2
TGCGCCACCAGGCCCGGGGAGGTAACAGATACGCAGTATTTT,CATRPGEVTDTQYF,14,.,TRBJ2-3,.,TRBV5-1
TGTGCCAGCAGCTCTAGAGGCAGGGGATACACTGAAGCTTTCTTT,CASSSRGRGYTEAFF,15,.,TRBJ1-1,.,TRBV9
TGTGCCAGCAGCTTCCGGAGGGTTTACACAGATACGCAGTATTTT,CASSFRRVYTDTQYF,15,.,TRBJ2-3,.,TRBV5-6
TGTGCCAGCAGCTTCGGACTAGCGGCGCATACGCAGTATTTT,CASSFGLAAHTQYF,14,.,TRBJ2-3,TRBD2,TRBV7-9
TGTGCCATCAGTTGGGGGGGCAATCAGCCCCAGCATTTT,CAISWGGNQPQHF,13,few,TRBJ1-5,.,TRBV10-3
TGCAGGACAGGGGACACTGAAGCTTTCTTT,CRTGDTEAFF,10,.,TRBJ1-1,TRBD1,TRBV29-1
TGTGCCAGCAGCGGCGAGCGGGGGCACACAGATACGCAGTATTTT,CASSGERGHTDTQYF,15,few,TRBJ2-3,TRBD2,TRBV9
TGTGCCAGCAGTTGGGGGGGGGATCTTGAAGCTTTCTTT,CASSWGGDLEAFF,13,.,TRBJ1-1,.,TRBV6-6
TGTACCAGCAGTCCTCAGGGGGCGCGAGTTGAAAAACTGTTTTTT,CTSSPQGARVEKLFF,15,.,TRBJ1-4,TRBD1,TRBV6-5
TGTTCCAGCAGCACAGGCCAGGGGTCTGGCTACACCTTC,CSSSTGQGSGYTF,13,.,TRBJ1-2,.,TRBV7-9
TGCGCCAGCAGCCAACGGACAGACAGCACAGATACGCAGTATTTT,CASSQRTDSTDTQYF,15,.,TRBJ2-3,.,TRBV4-1
TGTGCCAGCTCACCTTATACAGTGGAGGGCCAGCCCCAGCATTTT,CASSPYTVEGQPQHF,15,.,TRBJ1-5,.,TRBV18
TGTGCCAGCAGTGAAGGACAGGGTGATCAGCCCCAGCATTTT,CASSEGQGDQPQHF,14,.,TRBJ1-5,TRBD1,TRBV2
TGTGCCAGCAGCTTGGCCGGGGGTGTGTACACTGAAGCTTTCTTT,CASSLAGGVYTEAFF,15,.,TRBJ1-1,.,TRBV5-4
TGTGCCAGCTACGGACAGGGTGGAGCTGATCAGCCCCAGCATTTT,CASYGQGGADQPQHF,15,.,TRBJ1-5,.,TRBV21-1
TGTGCCAGCAGCCAAGTGGCAGGGGGTGGGGTCACAGATACGCAGTATTTT,CASSQVAGGGVTDTQYF,17,.,TRBJ2-3,TRBD1,TRBV5-4
TGTGCCAGCAGCGTAGCACCTTCCGGGACTAGCGGCTCCTACGAGCAGTACTTC,CASSVAPSGTSGSYEQYF,18,.,TRBJ2-7,TRBD2,TRBV9
TGTGCCAGCAGCGTAGGGACTAGCGGGGTGAACACCGGGGAGCTGTTTTTT,CASSVGTSGVNTGELFF,17,.,TRBJ2-2,TRBD2,TRBV9
TGTGCCAGCAGCCAATCGGGCAGGGGGGAAGAGACCCAGTACTTC,CASSQSGRGEETQYF,15,.,TRBJ2-5,.,TRBV7-8
TGTGCCAGCTCACCACCAGGGGTCGGAAACACCATATATTTT,CASSPPGVGNTIYF,14,.,TRBJ1-3,.,TRBV18
TGTGCCAGCAGCTTGACAGGAAATGAAAAACTGTTTTTT,CASSLTGNEKLFF,13,.,TRBJ1-4,.,TRBV7-9
TGTGCCAGCCTGCGGTTCTCTGGGGCCAACGTCCTGACTTTC,CASLRFSGANVLTF,14,.,TRBJ2-6,.,TRBV6-1
TGTGCCAGCAGTGGCGGTCTTCCTGCAACTAATGAAAAACTGTTTTTT,CASSGGLPATNEKLFF,16,once,TRBJ1-4,.,TRBV6-1
TGTGCCAGCAGTGATTCGGGGAACCCCTACGAGCAGTACTTC,CASSDSGNPYEQYF,14,.,TRBJ2-7,.,TRBV2
TGTGCCAGTTACACGGGAGGTTATGGCTACACCTTC,CASYTGGYGYTF,12,.,TRBJ1-2,.,TRBV19
TGTGCCTGCACTTGGACTATAGAGACCCAGTACTTC,CACTWTIETQYF,12,.,TRBJ2-5,.,TRBV30
TGTGCCAGCAGTTATAGCGGGACAGGGGACTATGGCTACACCTTC,CASSYSGTGDYGYTF,15,.,TRBJ1-2,TRBD1,TRBV6-5
TGTGCCAGCAGTGATTCCAGAATCCCCTACGAGCAGTACTTC,CASSDSRIPYEQYF,14,.,TRBJ2-7,.,TRBV6-1
TGTGCCAGCAGGGCCCCAGGGCCCAAGGATAATTCACCCCTCCACTTT,CASRAPGPKDNSPLHF,16,.,TRBJ1-6,.,TRBV2
TGTGCCAGCAGCTTGGGCGGGGGGGAAGAGACCCAGTACTTC,CASSLGGGEETQYF,14,.,TRBJ2-5,TRBD2,TRBV13
TGTGCCAGCAGCCACGGGGGGGCCTCATCCGATACGCAGTATTTT,CASSHGGASSDTQYF,15,.,TRBJ2-3,TRBD2,TRBV7-3
TGTGCCAGCAGTCCCTCGAGTAGAAACACCATATATTTT,CASSPSSRNTIYF,13,.,TRBJ1-3,.,TRBV25-1
TGTGCCAGCAGGAAGTCGGGGGTAAATTTCTACGAGCAGTACTTC,CASRKSGVNFYEQYF,15,.,TRBJ2-7,.,TRBV2